The clone carrying this TCR beta chain has a count of ten or more. Its antigen is undetermined. J gave up 6 bases and V 5 bases, and 7 bases lay outside the gene matches. The CDR3 loop spans 13 amino acids. Germline CDR1 reads SGHAT; CDR2 reads FQNNGV. This entry belongs to a study of response to subunit inactivated influenza vaccine. Findings of the study overall: There was a suggestion from the authors that each seasonal influenza vaccination recruits few new T cells.

TCRdb itself ran the RT-PCR reads through MiXCR, one entry per CDR3 protein. The repertoire holds around 500,000 distinct CDR3 sequences, with roughly 9.8% as singletons. The sample was PBMCs from blood, taken roughly 45 days after vaccination. This sequence was found in a man aged 50 or older who received an inactivated influenza vaccine. The chain is built from TRBV11-2 and TRBJ2-7, with 7 nucleotides matching TRBD1. The CDR3: CASSQNRGGEQYF. The CDR3 DNA reads TGTGCCAGCAGCCAAAACAGGGGCGGCGAGCAGTACTTC.